The sequence of this T cell receptor beta chain was determined in a study of Ad26.COV2.S vaccination and SARS-CoV-2 variants. Treatment in this sample: over 15 received Ad26.COV2.S at low or high dose, single or two shots; several received placebo; per-sample allocation not given. Each sample was drawn 63 days after the first injection (of vaccine or placebo). The donor's status was that of an adult aged 18-55 years in Boston. On this clone: As yet, its antigen is unknown.

Overall study findings and caveats: Quantification of TCR breadth and depth may have yielded underestimates of total T cell responses.

From germline, CDR1 is LGHDT and CDR2 YNNKEL (reference sequence). CDR3 length equals 18 residues. Losses at the gene ends were 5 bases for V and 0 bases for J; bases not matched to a gene: 14. The assay was immunoSEQ multiplex PCR, and TCRdb's table has in-frame clones only and misses some. The table records some 350,000 clones, 80% to 90% of them present only once. This receptor was taken from a person between 18 and 60 years old who received the Ad26.COV2.S COVID-19 vaccine or a placebo. This specimen consisted of peripheral blood, obtained in a trial of Ad26.COV2.S vaccine versus placebo. V usage is TRBV3-1 (or the pseudogene TRBV3-2) and J usage is TRBJ2-5; 8 bases are a match to TRBD2. CDR3 coding DNA: TGTGCCAGCAGCTTCATAACCGATAGCGGGGAGAACCAAGAGACCCAGTACTTC. It encodes CASSFITDSGENQETQYF.